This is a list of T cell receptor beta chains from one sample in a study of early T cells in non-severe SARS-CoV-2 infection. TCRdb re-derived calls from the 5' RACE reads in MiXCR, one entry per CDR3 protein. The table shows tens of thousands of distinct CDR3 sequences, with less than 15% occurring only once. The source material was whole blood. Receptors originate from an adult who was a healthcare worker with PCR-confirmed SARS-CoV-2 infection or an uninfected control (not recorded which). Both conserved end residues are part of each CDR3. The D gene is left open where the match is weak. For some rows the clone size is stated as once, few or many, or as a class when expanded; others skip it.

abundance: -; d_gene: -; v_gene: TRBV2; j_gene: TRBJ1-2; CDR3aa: CASSDYRVDGYTF; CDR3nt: TGTGCCAGCAGTGATTACAGGGTGGATGGCTACACCTTC
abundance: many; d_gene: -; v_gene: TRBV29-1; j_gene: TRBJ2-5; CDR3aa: CSVDRTDQETQYF; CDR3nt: TGCAGCGTTGATAGGACGGACCAAGAGACCCAGTACTTC
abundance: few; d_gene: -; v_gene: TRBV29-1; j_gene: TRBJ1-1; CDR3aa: CSVEWGPSTEAFF; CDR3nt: TGCAGCGTTGAATGGGGCCCGAGCACTGAAGCTTTCTTT
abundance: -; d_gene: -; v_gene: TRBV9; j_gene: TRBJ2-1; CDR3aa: CASSVGGGKTPAYNEQFF; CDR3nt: TGTGCCAGCAGCGTAGGGGGTGGGAAAACCCCAGCCTACAATGAGCAGTTCTTC
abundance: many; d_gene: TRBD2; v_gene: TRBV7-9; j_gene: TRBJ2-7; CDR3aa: CASSAGTSGEKVYEQYF; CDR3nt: TGTGCCAGCAGCGCCGGGACTAGCGGAGAAAAGGTCTACGAGCAGTACTTC
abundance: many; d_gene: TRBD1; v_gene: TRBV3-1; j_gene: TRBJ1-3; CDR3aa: CASSDRGNGNTIYF; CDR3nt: TGTGCCAGCAGTGACAGGGGGAACGGAAACACCATATATTTT
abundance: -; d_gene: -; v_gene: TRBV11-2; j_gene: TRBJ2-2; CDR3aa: CASTPDTGELFF; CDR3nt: TGTGCCAGCACCCCCGACACCGGGGAGCTGTTTTTT
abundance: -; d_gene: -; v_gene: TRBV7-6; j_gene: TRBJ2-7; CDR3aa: CASSLSHEQYF; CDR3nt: TGTGCCAGCAGCTTATCCCACGAGCAGTACTTC
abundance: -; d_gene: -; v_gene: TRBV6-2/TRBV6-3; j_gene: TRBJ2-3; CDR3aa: CASITLRDSRGTDTQYF; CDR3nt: TGTGCCAGCATTACTTTAAGGGACTCCCGAGGAACAGATACGCAGTATTTT
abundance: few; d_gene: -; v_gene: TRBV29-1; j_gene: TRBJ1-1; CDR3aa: CSGYRAGGTEAFF; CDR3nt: TGCAGCGGCTACAGGGCTGGCGGCACTGAAGCTTTCTTT
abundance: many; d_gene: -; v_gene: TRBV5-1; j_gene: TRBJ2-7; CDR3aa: CASSLAGEWYF; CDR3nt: TGCGCCAGCAGCTTGGCTGGAGAATGGTACTTC
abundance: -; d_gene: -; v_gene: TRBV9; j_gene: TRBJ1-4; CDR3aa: CASSAMKGGGEKLFF; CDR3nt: TGTGCCAGCAGCGCTATGAAGGGGGGAGGCGAAAAACTGTTTTTT
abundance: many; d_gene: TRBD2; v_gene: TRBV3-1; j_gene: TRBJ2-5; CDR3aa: CASGGETSWETQYF; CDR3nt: TGTGCCAGCGGGGGGGAGACTAGCTGGGAGACCCAGTACTTC
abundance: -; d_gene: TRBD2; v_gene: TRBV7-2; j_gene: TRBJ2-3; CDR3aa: CAGGLAADTQYF; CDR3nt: TGTGCCGGCGGACTAGCAGCAGATACGCAGTATTTT
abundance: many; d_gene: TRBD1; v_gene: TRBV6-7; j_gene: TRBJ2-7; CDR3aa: CASPGTGGSRPFYEQYF; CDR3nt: TGTGCCAGCCCCGGGACAGGGGGTAGTCGACCTTTCTACGAGCAGTACTTC
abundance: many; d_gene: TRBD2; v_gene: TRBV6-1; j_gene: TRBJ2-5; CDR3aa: CASRAGLAGGPWQETQYF; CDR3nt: TGTGCCAGCAGGGCAGGACTAGCGGGAGGGCCGTGGCAAGAGACCCAGTACTTC
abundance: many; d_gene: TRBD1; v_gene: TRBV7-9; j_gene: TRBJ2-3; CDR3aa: CASSYRGLGDTQYF; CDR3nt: TGTGCCAGCAGCTACAGGGGGCTGGGAGATACGCAGTATTTT
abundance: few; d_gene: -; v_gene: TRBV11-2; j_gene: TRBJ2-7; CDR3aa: CASSPGRMYEQYF; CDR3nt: TGTGCCAGCAGCCCGGGACGGATGTACGAGCAGTACTTC
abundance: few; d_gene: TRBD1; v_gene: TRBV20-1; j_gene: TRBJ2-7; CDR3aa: CSASASGQGHNEQYF; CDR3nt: TGCAGTGCTAGCGCATCGGGACAGGGACATAACGAGCAGTACTTC
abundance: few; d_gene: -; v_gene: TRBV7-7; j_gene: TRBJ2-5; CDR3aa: CASSRSGHKETQYF; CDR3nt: TGTGCCAGCAGCCGCTCGGGACACAAAGAGACCCAGTACTTC
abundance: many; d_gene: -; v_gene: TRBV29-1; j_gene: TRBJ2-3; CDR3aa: CSGSADSTDTQYF; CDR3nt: TGCAGCGGTTCGGCGGATAGCACAGATACGCAGTATTTT
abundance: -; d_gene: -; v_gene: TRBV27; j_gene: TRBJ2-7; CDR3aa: CASSLQGGNEQYF; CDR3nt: TGTGCCAGCAGTTTACAGGGGGGAAACGAGCAGTACTTC
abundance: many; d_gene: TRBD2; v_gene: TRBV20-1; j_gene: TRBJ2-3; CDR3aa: CSALLQRGDTQYF; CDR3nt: TGCAGTGCTCTCCTCCAGCGGGGAGATACGCAGTATTTT
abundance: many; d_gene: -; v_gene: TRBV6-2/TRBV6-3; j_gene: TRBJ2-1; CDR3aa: CASSYSPSTGLYNEQFF; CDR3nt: TGTGCCAGCAGTTACTCCCCTTCAACAGGGCTTTACAATGAGCAGTTCTTC
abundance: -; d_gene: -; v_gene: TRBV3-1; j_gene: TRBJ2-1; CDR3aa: CASSLPGLVEKGEQFF; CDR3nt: TGTGCCAGCAGCCTCCCTGGATTGGTCGAGAAGGGCGAGCAGTTCTTC
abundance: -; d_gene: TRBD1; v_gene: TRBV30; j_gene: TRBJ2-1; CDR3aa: CAWSVTGNEQFF; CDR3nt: TGTGCCTGGAGTGTGACAGGGAATGAGCAGTTCTTC
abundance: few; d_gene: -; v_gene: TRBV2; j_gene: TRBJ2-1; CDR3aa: CASSESRNAYNEQFF; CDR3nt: TGTGCCAGCAGTGAAAGTAGAAACGCCTACAATGAGCAGTTCTTC
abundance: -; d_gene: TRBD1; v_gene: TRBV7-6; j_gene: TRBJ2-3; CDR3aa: CASSQTGISTDTQYF; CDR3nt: TGTGCCAGCAGCCAGACAGGGATTAGCACAGATACGCAGTATTTT
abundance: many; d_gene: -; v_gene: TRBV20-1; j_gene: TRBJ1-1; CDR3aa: CSGKRDGNTEAFF; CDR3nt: TGCAGTGGGAAAAGGGACGGGAACACTGAAGCTTTCTTT
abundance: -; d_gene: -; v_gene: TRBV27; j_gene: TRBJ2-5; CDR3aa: CASSLVGFTSQETQYF; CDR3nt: TGTGCCAGCAGTTTAGTAGGATTCACGTCTCAAGAGACCCAGTACTTC
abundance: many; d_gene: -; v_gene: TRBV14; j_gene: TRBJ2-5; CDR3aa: CASSQLQETQYF; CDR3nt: TGTGCCAGCAGCCAGCTCCAAGAGACCCAGTACTTC
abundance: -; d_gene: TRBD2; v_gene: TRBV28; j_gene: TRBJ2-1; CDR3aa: CASSLAVAGLNEQFF; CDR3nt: TGTGCCAGCAGTTTGGCAGTAGCGGGACTTAATGAGCAGTTCTTC
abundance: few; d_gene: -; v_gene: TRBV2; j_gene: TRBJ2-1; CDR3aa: CASSERVTYNEQFF; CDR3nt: TGTGCCAGCAGTGAACGGGTGACTTACAATGAGCAGTTCTTC
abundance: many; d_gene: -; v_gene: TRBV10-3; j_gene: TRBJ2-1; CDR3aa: CAISESRDSPSHEQFF; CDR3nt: TGTGCCATCAGTGAGTCCCGGGACTCTCCTAGCCATGAGCAGTTCTTC
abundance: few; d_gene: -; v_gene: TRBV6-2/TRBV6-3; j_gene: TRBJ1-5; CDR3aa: CASSYRPGFSNQPQHF; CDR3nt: TGTGCCAGCAGTTACCGCCCGGGGTTCAGCAATCAGCCCCAGCATTTT
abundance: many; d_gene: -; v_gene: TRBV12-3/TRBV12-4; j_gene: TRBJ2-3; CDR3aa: CASSFGQGRTDTQYF; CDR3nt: TGTGCCAGCAGTTTTGGCCAGGGGCGAACAGATACGCAGTATTTT
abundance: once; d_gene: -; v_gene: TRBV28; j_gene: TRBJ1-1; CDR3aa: CASSPQGTTEVFF; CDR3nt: TGTGCCAGCAGCCCCCAGGGAACCACTGAAGTTTTCTTT
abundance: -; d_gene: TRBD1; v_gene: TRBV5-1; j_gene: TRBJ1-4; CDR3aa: CASSSNPGQGNEKLFF; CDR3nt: TGCGCCAGCAGCTCCAACCCGGGACAGGGGAATGAAAAACTGTTTTTT
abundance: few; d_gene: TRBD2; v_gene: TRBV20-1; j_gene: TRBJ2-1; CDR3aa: CSARDGDVGLAGRGNEQFF; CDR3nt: TGCAGTGCTAGAGACGGAGACGTCGGACTAGCGGGAAGGGGCAATGAGCAGTTCTTC
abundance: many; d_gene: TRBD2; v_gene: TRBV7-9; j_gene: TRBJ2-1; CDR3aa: CASSPRSSGKENEQFF; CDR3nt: TGTGCCAGCAGCCCCCGGAGTAGCGGGAAGGAGAATGAGCAGTTCTTC
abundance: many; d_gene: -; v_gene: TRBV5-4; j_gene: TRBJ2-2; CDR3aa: CASTDRDLTGELFF; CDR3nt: TGTGCCAGCACCGACCGGGACCTCACCGGGGAGCTGTTTTTT
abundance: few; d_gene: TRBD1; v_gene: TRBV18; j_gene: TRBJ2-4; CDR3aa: CASSPPGQGGKYF; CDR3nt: TGTGCCAGCTCACCACCGGGACAGGGGGGGAAGTACTTC
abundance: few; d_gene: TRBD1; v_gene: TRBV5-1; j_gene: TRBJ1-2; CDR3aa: CASSDRGQGALYTF; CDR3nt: TGCGCCAGCAGCGATCGGGGCCAGGGGGCCCTTTACACCTTC
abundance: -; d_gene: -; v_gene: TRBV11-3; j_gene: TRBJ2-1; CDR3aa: CASSLGRTYYNEQFF; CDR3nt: TGTGCCAGCAGCTTAGGCAGGACCTACTACAATGAGCAGTTCTTC
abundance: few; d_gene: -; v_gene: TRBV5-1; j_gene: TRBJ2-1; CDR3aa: CASSLPSAYNEQFF; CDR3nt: TGCGCCAGCAGCTTGCCTAGCGCGTACAATGAGCAGTTCTTC
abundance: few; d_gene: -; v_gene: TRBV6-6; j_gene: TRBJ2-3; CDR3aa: CASRITTDTQYF; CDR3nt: TGTGCCAGCAGGATTACCACAGATACGCAGTATTTT
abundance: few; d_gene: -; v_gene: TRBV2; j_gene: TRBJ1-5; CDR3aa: CASSDKGRNQPQHF; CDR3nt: TGTGCCAGCAGTGATAAAGGCCGCAATCAGCCCCAGCATTTT
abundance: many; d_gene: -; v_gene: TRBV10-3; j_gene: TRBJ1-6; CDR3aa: CAISLAGGNSPLHF; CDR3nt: TGTGCCATCAGCCTAGCGGGGGGGAATTCACCCCTCCACTTT
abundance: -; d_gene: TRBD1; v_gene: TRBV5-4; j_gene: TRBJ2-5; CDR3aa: CASSLGTGRKAAETQYF; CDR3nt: TGTGCCAGCAGCCTCGGGACAGGGAGGAAGGCGGCAGAGACCCAGTACTTC
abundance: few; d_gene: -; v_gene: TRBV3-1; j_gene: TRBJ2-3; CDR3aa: CASSQDKRRGDTQYF; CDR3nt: TGTGCCAGCAGCCAAGACAAGCGGCGAGGAGATACGCAGTATTTT
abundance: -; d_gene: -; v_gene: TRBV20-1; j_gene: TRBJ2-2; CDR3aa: CSARDLVAALTGELFF; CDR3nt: TGCAGTGCTAGAGATCTGGTAGCGGCTCTAACCGGGGAGCTGTTTTTT
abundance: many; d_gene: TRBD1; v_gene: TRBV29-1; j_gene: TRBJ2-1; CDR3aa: CSVEGDRGRNEQFF; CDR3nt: TGCAGCGTTGAGGGGGACAGGGGGAGAAATGAGCAGTTCTTC
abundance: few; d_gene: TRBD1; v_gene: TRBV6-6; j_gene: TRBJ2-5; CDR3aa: CASSYPGQGPEAQYF; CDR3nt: TGTGCCAGCAGTTACCCCGGACAGGGACCAGAGGCCCAGTACTTC
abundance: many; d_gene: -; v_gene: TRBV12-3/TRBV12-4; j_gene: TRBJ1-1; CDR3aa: CASSQTGEAFF; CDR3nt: TGTGCCAGCAGCCAGACGGGTGAAGCTTTCTTT
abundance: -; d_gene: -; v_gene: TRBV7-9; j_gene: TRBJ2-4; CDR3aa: CASSNPGPANIQYF; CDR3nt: TGTGCCAGCAGCAATCCGGGGCCAGCTAACATTCAGTACTTC